Shown below are 8 T cell receptor beta chains from a single sample sequenced in a study of PD-L1 blockade in urothelial cancer. Repertoires were generated with immunoSEQ multiplex PCR, while TCRdb's copy carries only in-frame clones and drops some. The sample includes 95,000 or so clones, about nine tenths seen only once; the top ten take about 2%. Described time point: pretreatment peripheral blood. Sequences were derived from PBMCs, sampled around atezolizumab (anti-PD-L1) treatment. These receptors all stem from a man aged 55 to 69 with urothelial cancer.

This clone was counted only a few times. The chain carries TRBV9 and TRBJ2-2; D perhaps matches TRBD1 (5 bases). Germline values: CDR1 SGDLS, CDR2 YYNGEE. This CDR3 comprises 14 residues. V gave up 3 bases and J gave up 0 bases, with 6 bases separating them. The CDR3 region is CASSARANTGELFF. The CDR3 region has the DNA TGTGCCAGCAGCGCCAGGGCGAACACCGGGGAGCTGTTTTTT.

The V gene is TRBV10-3, the J gene TRBJ2-7, with 12 bases fitting TRBD2. Germline CDR1 reads ENHRY; CDR2 reads SYGVKD. V was pared by 8 bases and J by 6 bases, with 5 bases of the junction left unmatched. The CDR3 runs 13 residues. The CDR3 here is CAIGTSGYSEQYF. The CDR3 bases are TGTGCCATCGGGACTAGCGGGTACTCCGAGCAGTACTTC.

The chain couples TRBV4-2 to TRBJ1-2; D ambiguous. This CDR3 has 16 residues. Per germline, CDR1 LGHNA and CDR2 YNFKEQ. V was clipped by 0 bases and J by 8 bases, with 19 bases between them. This CDR3 reads CASSQEPLLPGLGYTF. CDR3 nucleotide sequence: TGTGCCAGCAGCCAAGAACCCCTCCTCCCCGGTTTAGGCTACACCTTC.

The genes are TRBV7-8 and TRBJ1-5; perhaps TRBD1 as D (6 bases). This CDR3 spans 18 amino acids. Germline V lookup: CDR1 SGHVS, CDR2 FQNEAQ. Deletions cut 1 base from V and 2 bases from J, with 18 bases between. The DNA for the CDR3 is TGTGCCAGCAGCTTAGACAAGGGGGGCGGGAGGCGCAATCAGCCCCAGCATTTT. Its translation is CASSLDKGGGRRNQPQHF.

J is TRBJ2-2 and V is TRBV7-3; TRBD2 agrees at 14 bases. The CDR3 has 18 residues. V was pared by 4 bases and J by 3 bases, with 7 bases of the junction left unmatched. From germline, CDR1 is SGHTA and CDR2 FQGTGA. The CDR3 DNA sequence: TGTGCCAGCAGCTCCGGGACTAGCGGGAGAAGCGACACCGGGGAGCTGTTTTTT. Its protein product is CASSSGTSGRSDTGELFF. The full variable domain, rest sourced from reference TRBV7-3 and TRBJ2-2, is GAGVSQTPSNKVTEKGKYVELRCDPISGHTALYWYRQSLGQGPEFLIYFQGTGAADDSGLPNDRFFAVRPEGSVSTLKIQRTERGDSAVYLCASSSGTSGRSDTGELFFGEGSRLTVL.

The chain carries TRBV7-2 and TRBJ2-1; 9 bases are a match to TRBD2. The germline V gene encodes CDR1 SGHTA and CDR2 FQGNSA. There are 15 residues in the CDR3. V trimming: 5 bases; J trimming: 2 bases; junction bases outside the gene matches: 4. The chain's CDR3 is CASSTGTSPYNEQFF. Here the CDR3 DNA reads TGTGCCAGCAGCACAGGGACTAGCCCCTACAATGAGCAGTTCTTC.

This clone has just one count. The V gene is TRBV29-1, the J gene TRBJ2-5; TRBD1 aligns across 8 bases. V trimming: 7 bases; J trimming: 5 bases; junction bases outside the gene matches: 9. CDR1 is SQVTM and CDR2 is ANQGSEA in the germline V gene. The CDR3 length is 13 residues. This CDR3 reads CSAGQGMEETQYF. Written as DNA, the CDR3 is TGCAGCGCCGGACAGGGAATGGAGGAGACCCAGTACTTC.

CDR3 residues: CASSSGASTEAFF. The CDR3 region has the DNA TGTGCCAGCAGCTCAGGGGCGAGCACTGAAGCTTTCTTT. The V call is TRBV28, the J call TRBJ1-1; possibly TRBD1 for D (6 bases). Germline values: CDR1 MDHEN, CDR2 SYDVKM. There are 13 residues in the CDR3. With 6 bases removed from V and 4 bases from J, the gap between germline ends came to 12 bases.